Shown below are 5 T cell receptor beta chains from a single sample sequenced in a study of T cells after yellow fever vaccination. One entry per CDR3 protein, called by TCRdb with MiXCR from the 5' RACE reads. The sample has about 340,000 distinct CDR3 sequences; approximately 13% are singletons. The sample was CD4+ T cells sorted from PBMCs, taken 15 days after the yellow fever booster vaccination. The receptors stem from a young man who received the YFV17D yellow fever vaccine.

CDR3 sequence reads: CASSPRPDPAEDGYTF. The CDR3 nucleotides read TGTGCCAGCTCACCACGCCCGGACCCTGCTGAGGATGGCTACACCTTC. The V call is TRBV18, the J call TRBJ1-2; D not resolved. CDR1 is KGHSH and CDR2 is LQKENI in the germline V gene. The CDR3 spans 16 residues. V was trimmed by 1 base and J by 6 bases, leaving 18 bases between them.

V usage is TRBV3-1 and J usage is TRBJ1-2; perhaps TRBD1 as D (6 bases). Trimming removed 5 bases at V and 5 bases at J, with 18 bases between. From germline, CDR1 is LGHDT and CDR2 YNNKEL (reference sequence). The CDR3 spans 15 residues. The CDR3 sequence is CASSWTVSTSYGYTF. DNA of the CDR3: TGTGCCAGCAGCTGGACAGTGTCAACGTCTTATGGCTACACCTTC.

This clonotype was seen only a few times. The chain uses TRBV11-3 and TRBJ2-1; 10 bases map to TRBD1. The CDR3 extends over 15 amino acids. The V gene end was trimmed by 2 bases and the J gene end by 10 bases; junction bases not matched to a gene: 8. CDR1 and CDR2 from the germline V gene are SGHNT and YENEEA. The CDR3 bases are TGTGCCAGCAGCTTAACCGGGACAGGGGTGGGAGAGCAGTTCTTC. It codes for CASSLTGTGVGEQFF.

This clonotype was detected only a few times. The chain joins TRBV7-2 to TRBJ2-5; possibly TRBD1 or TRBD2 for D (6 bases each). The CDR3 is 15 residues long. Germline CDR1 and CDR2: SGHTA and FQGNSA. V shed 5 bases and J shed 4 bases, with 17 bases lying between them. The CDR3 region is CASSRYSGAPETQYF. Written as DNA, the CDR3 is TGTGCCAGCAGCCGTTACTCGGGGGCCCCAGAGACCCAGTACTTC.

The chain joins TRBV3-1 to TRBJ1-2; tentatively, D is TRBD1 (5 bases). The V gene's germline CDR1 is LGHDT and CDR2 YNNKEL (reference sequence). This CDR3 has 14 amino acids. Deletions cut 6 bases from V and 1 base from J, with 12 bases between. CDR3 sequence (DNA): TGTGCCAGCAGTCCGCGACAGATTAACTATGGCTACACCTTC. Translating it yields CASSPRQINYGYTF.